This passage covers 25 T cell receptor beta chains from one sample sequenced in a study of PD-1 blockade in classical Hodgkin lymphoma. Assay: immunoSEQ multiplex PCR; the TCRdb copy retains only in-frame clones and omits some. The table lists tens of thousands of clones, roughly 80% of them singletons. Every one of the patients relapsed after autologous stem cell transplantation (brentuximab vedotin exposure was variable). Sequencing was performed on peripheral blood mononuclear cells (PBMCs), taken at baseline. The receptors shown here come from a human donor with classical Hodgkin lymphoma.

The chain combines TRBV7-6 with TRBJ2-5; 9 bases line up with TRBD2. Gene TRBJ2-7 matches the end of the DNA better, so the J call may be wrong. The CDR3 is 16 residues long. The V gene's germline CDR1 is SGHVS and CDR2 FNYEAQ. CDR3 sequence: CASSLALREGLYEQYF. In nucleotides, the CDR3 is TGTGCCAGCAGCTTAGCGTTGCGGGAGGGCCTCTACGAGCAGTACTTC.

This rearrangement joins TRBV7-2 to TRBJ2-2, with D perhaps given as TRBD1 or TRBD2 (5 bases each). The CDR3 is 15 residues long. Trimming shortened V by 6 bases and J by 3 bases, and 14 bases separated the two germline ends. Germline CDR1 is SGHTA and CDR2 is FQGNSA. In DNA, the CDR3 is TGTGCCAGCAGGGCCGGGACCCAGTACACCGGGGAGCTGTTTTTT. It translates to CASRAGTQYTGELFF.

The chain joins TRBV11-2 to TRBJ1-3, with no clear D. CDR1 SGHAT and CDR2 FQNNGV come from the germline V gene. The CDR3 loop spans 17 amino acids. Trimming took off 4 bases at V and 1 base at J, with 17 bases between the two ends. The CDR3 region is CASSSVTRGSSGNTIYF. The CDR3 DNA follows: TGTGCCAGCAGCTCCGTTACTCGAGGGTCGTCTGGAAACACCATATATTTT.

This rearrangement joins TRBV30 to TRBJ2-2, with 7 nucleotides matching TRBD2. The CDR3 is 18 amino acids. Germline V CDR1 and CDR2: GTSNPN, SVGIG (reference sequence). Trimming removed 4 bases from V and 0 bases from J; junction bases left unmatched: 14. CDR3 sequence: CAWTGLPGGPSNTGELFF. The CDR3 DNA is TGTGCCTGGACCGGTCTCCCGGGAGGCCCTTCGAACACCGGGGAGCTGTTTTTT.

CDR3 bases: TGTGCCAGCAGCTTGGGGGAGCGCGAGACCCAGTACTTC. Amino acid sequence: CASSLGERETQYF. The chain carries TRBV5-4 and TRBJ2-5; possible D gene TRBD2, 5 bases. The CDR3 consists of 13 residues. V shed 0 bases and J shed 5 bases, with 8 bases lying between them. CDR1 and CDR2 (germline): SGHNT, YYREEE (reference sequence).

In this sample, this clone turned up a few times. The chain recombines TRBV5-6 with TRBJ2-7; D is ambiguous. V was pared by 3 bases and J by 4 bases, with 8 bases between. Per germline, CDR1 SGHDT and CDR2 YYEEEE. The CDR3 runs 12 residues. In DNA form, the CDR3 reads TGTGCCAGCAGCTCCGCCCCATACGAGCAGTACGTC. This translates into CASSSAPYEQYV.

This sequence joins TRBV15 and TRBJ1-2, with D hard to call. The CDR3 is 12 residues long. Germline loops: CDR1 LNHNV, CDR2 YYDKDF (reference sequence). The ends were cut back, 2 bases at V and 6 bases at J, with 7 bases in the middle. The DNA of the CDR3 is TGTGCCACCAGCAGAAAGTCCGATGGCTACACCTTC. It codes for CATSRKSDGYTF.

The sample holds one count of this clone. This chain connects TRBV6-5 to TRBJ2-7; D is uncertain. V was shortened by 5 bases and J by 3 bases, with 14 bases between the two germline ends. This CDR3 has 14 residues. CDR1 is MNHEY and CDR2 is SVGAGI in the germline V gene. DNA of the CDR3: TGTGCCAGCAGTAGGACCGATCGAGGCTACGAGCAGTACTTC. Translated: CASSRTDRGYEQYF.

V gene TRBV7-9 combines with J gene TRBJ1-1, with 10 bases fitting TRBD1. The V gene end was trimmed by 5 bases and the J gene end by 1 base; junction bases not matched to a gene: 10. Germline loops: CDR1 SEHNR, CDR2 FQNEAQ (reference sequence). This CDR3 has 17 residues. The CDR3 loop reads CASSQPRDRGPNTEAFF. The CDR3 bases are TGTGCCAGCAGCCAACCCCGGGACAGGGGTCCGAACACTGAAGCTTTCTTT.

The chain carries TRBV5-4 and TRBJ1-1; D gene ambiguous. Germline V lookup: CDR1 SGHNT, CDR2 YYREEE (reference sequence). CDR3 length: 13 residues. Trimming removed 4 bases at V and 2 bases at J, with 9 bases between. The CDR3 spells CASSLDDNTEAFF. The CDR3, as DNA: TGTGCCAGCAGCCTCGACGATAACACTGAAGCTTTCTTT.

The J gene is TRBJ1-1, the V gene TRBV9, with D unclear. V lost 3 bases and J 0 bases, leaving 12 bases between the germline ends. The germline CDR1 and CDR2 sequences are SGDLS and YYNGEE. The CDR3 totals 15 residues. The DNA for the CDR3 is TGTGCCAGCAGCGACGGGGATCAAATGAACACTGAAGCTTTCTTT. Encoded protein: CASSDGDQMNTEAFF. Supplemented by reference TRBV9 and TRBJ1-1, the full variable domain reads DSGVTQTPKHLITATGQRVTLRCSPRSGDLSVYWYQQSLDQGLQFLIQYYNGEERAKGNILERFSAQQFPDLHSELNLSSLELGDSALYFCASSDGDQMNTEAFFGQGTRLTVV.

The chain joins TRBV5-1 to TRBJ2-6; no definite D call. The CDR3 extends over 14 amino acids. V was trimmed by 7 bases and J by 0 bases, leaving 8 bases between them. CDR1 and CDR2 from the germline V gene are SGHRS and YFSETQ. The CDR3 protein is CASRQVSGANVLTF. CDR3 nucleotides: TGCGCCAGCCGCCAGGTCTCTGGGGCCAACGTCCTGACTTTC.

This rearrangement joins TRBV1 to TRBJ1-1; TRBD1, the D gene given by the table, was not confirmed from the DNA. TRBV1 is a pseudogene segment. CDR3 length equals 15 residues. The CDR3 loop is CTSSQDPRHLAMAFF. In nucleotides, the CDR3 is TGCACCAGCAGCCAAGATCCGAGACACTTGGCTATGGCTTTCTTT.

The chain recombines TRBV18 with TRBJ2-1, with D possibly TRBD2 on 5 matching bases. The germline V gene encodes CDR1 KGHSH and CDR2 LQKENI. The CDR3 has 15 residues. V lost 5 bases and J 0 bases, leaving 11 bases between the germline ends. As DNA, the CDR3 is TGTGCCAGCTCATCCGACCGGGGCTCCTACAATGAGCAGTTCTTC. This sequence encodes CASSSDRGSYNEQFF.

This clone was picked up a small number of times. The chain employs TRBV12-5 and TRBJ1-2; tentative D call: TRBD1 (6 bases). The CDR3 is 13 residues long. Germline V CDR1 and CDR2: LGHNT, FRNRAP. Trimming removed 1 base from V and 7 bases from J, with 10 bases in between. CDR3 amino acids: CASGLAGVTGYTF. CDR3 coding DNA: TGTGCTAGTGGTTTGGCAGGGGTAACTGGCTACACCTTC.

The genes are TRBV7-9 and TRBJ1-1, with TRBD1 matching 7 bases. CDR3 length equals 14 residues. V trimming: 5 bases; J trimming: 0 bases; junction bases outside the gene matches: 3. Germline-derived CDR1 and CDR2 are SEHNR and FQNEAQ (reference sequence). The CDR3 reads CASSLQGMNTEAFF. Written as DNA, the CDR3 is TGTGCCAGCAGCCTACAGGGGATGAACACTGAAGCTTTCTTT.

This clone was counted once. This rearrangement joins TRBV19 to TRBJ1-5; 8 nucleotides align to TRBD1. Germline V gene lookup returns CDR1 LNHDA and CDR2 SQIVND (reference sequence). J gave up 3 bases and V 5 bases, and 3 bases lay outside the gene matches. The CDR3 has 14 residues. CDR3 protein: CASSVGQDNQPQHF. The CDR3 DNA sequence: TGTGCCAGTAGTGTGGGACAGGACAATCAGCCCCAGCATTTT.

This rearrangement joins TRBV20-1 to TRBJ2-3; 7 positions match TRBD1. This CDR3 is built from 11 residues. Germline-derived CDR1 and CDR2 are DFQATT and SNEGSKA (reference sequence). With V trimmed by 4 bases and J by 9 bases, 4 bases remained unmatched. CDR3 bases: TGCAGTGCTAACAGGGGTGTGACGCAGTATTTT. Translating it yields CSANRGVTQYF.

The chain recombines TRBV7-2 with TRBJ1-2; TRBD1 agrees at 9 bases. Germline V gene sequence: CDR1 SGHTA, CDR2 FQGNSA. This CDR3 spans 13 amino acids. With 0 bases clipped from V and 11 bases from J, the junction kept 4 bases outside the gene matches. The CDR3 DNA is TGTGCCAGCAGCTTAGCCGGGACAGGGTGGTACACCTTC. It translates to CASSLAGTGWYTF.

The J gene is TRBJ2-2, the V gene TRBV7-2; possibly TRBD1 or TRBD2 for D (6 bases each). This CDR3 is built from 16 residues. Trimming removed 6 bases at V and 4 bases at J, with 18 bases between. CDR1 SGHTA and CDR2 FQGNSA come from the germline V gene. This CDR3 is CASRARGGTGTGELFF. CDR3 sequence (DNA): TGTGCCAGCAGGGCCAGGGGCGGGACTGGCACCGGGGAGCTGTTTTTT.

The chain is built from TRBV19 and TRBJ1-5; D unresolved. In germline, CDR1 is LNHDA, CDR2 SQIVND (reference sequence). V gave up 6 bases and J gave up 3 bases, with 12 bases separating them. The CDR3 contains 14 residues. The CDR3 is CASSQNSYNQPQHF. CDR3 sequence (DNA): TGTGCCAGTAGCCAAAACAGTTACAATCAGCCCCAGCATTTT.

This clone has a single count. The chain links TRBV10-3 to TRBJ1-1; the match to TRBD1 covers 8 bases. Germline V gene lookup returns CDR1 ENHRY and CDR2 SYGVKD. CDR3 length: 14 amino acids. Losses at the gene ends were 5 bases for V and 6 bases for J; bases not matched to a gene: 8. CDR3 DNA: TGTGCCATCAGTTCCCAGGGGGCCGGGGCTGAAGCTTTCTTT. This translates into CAISSQGAGAEAFF.

This clone is categorized as medium-sized. The rearrangement links TRBV27 to TRBJ2-1, with a weak D call TRBD2 (6 bases). Trimming pared 6 bases from V and 5 bases from J, leaving 20 bases between. This CDR3 contains 16 residues. Germline-derived CDR1 and CDR2 are MNHEY and SMNVEV (reference sequence). The CDR3 DNA follows: TGTGCCAGCAGACTTCAGGACTACGGAGGTGACAATGAGCAGTTCTTC. Amino acids: CASRLQDYGGDNEQFF.

This chain joins TRBV5-4 and TRBJ2-7; D gene unclear. This CDR3 contains 15 residues. Germline CDR1 reads SGHNT; CDR2 reads YYREEE (reference sequence). With 0 bases removed from V and 0 bases from J, the gap between germline ends came to 10 bases. In DNA, the CDR3 is TGTGCCAGCAGCTTGGGGGTCAGCCTCTCCTACGAGCAGTACGTC. Amino acids: CASSLGVSLSYEQYV.

This sequence joins TRBV6-1 and TRBJ2-5, with 7 bases that match TRBD2. Unmatched junction bases numbered 12, after V lost 1 base and J lost 4 bases. The CDR3 is 17 residues long. Looked up from germline, CDR1 is MNHNS and CDR2 is SASEGT. The CDR3 DNA follows: TGTGCCAGCAGTGAAGTAGGGGTGGCGGGAGCGTCAGAGACCCAGTACTTC. It is translated as CASSEVGVAGASETQYF.